What follows is one TCR beta chain and its context. The sample originates from a study of tumour-infiltrating T cells in Burkitt lymphoma. The wider study: Survival, overall and progression-free, tracked with productive clonality.

The protocol was immunoSEQ multiplex PCR, while the TCRdb copy is restricted to in-frame clones and leaves out a portion. The table includes more than 5,500 clones, about 9.4% detected once. The clonotype originates from a human donor with diffuse large B-cell lymphoma. The sample was tumor tissue.

The DNA for the CDR3 is TGTGCCAGCATCACCTCAGGGGGAGGTGACAATCAGCCCCAGCATTTT. Its translation is CASITSGGGDNQPQHF. This rearrangement joins TRBV28 to TRBJ1-5, with 7 bases aligning to TRBD1. J lost 3 bases, V lost 7 bases, and 12 bases had no gene match. CDR1 is MDHEN, CDR2 SYDVKM, per germline. CDR3 length equals 16 residues.